This T cell receptor beta chain was sequenced for a study of cytotoxic CD8 clonotypes in ibrutinib-treated CLL. V lost 3 bases, J lost 1 base, and 7 bases lay in between. The CDR3 length is 13 residues. Looked up from germline, CDR1 is SGDLS and CDR2 is YYNGEE. A word on this clone: As yet, its antigen is unknown.

General observations from the study: Patients showed higher baseline clonality than age-matched healthy donors, and it tracked circulating CD8+ T-cell counts. For progressing versus sustained-remission patients, sampling times were not the same.

Libraries were prepared by immunoSEQ multiplex PCR; TCRdb keeps only in-frame clonotypes and omits some of them. The repertoire has roughly 150,000 clones, 70% to 90% of them found once; the top ten carry roughly 3%. The specimen was PBMCs, collected at disease progression, from a patient treated with ibrutinib. This clonotype was sampled from a human donor with chronic lymphocytic leukemia. The V call is TRBV9, the J call TRBJ1-2; no definite D call. This chain's CDR3 is CASSESGNYGYTF. CDR3 sequence (DNA): TGTGCCAGCAGCGAGTCGGGTAACTATGGCTACACCTTC.